The 12 T cell receptor beta chains reported below all come from one sample, sequenced in a study of technical replicates of blood from several donors. The protocol was immunoSEQ multiplex PCR, while the TCRdb copy is restricted to in-frame clones and leaves out a portion. The table lists tens of thousands of clones, approximately 83% of them singletons. The specimen was PBMCs. The receptors stem from a human donor in good health. Some clones in this sample may be carry-over from other donors' samples.

The chain links TRBV5-1 to TRBJ2-3; 10 nucleotides match TRBD1. The J segment lost 3 bases and the V segment lost 4 bases, leaving 8 bases of the junction unmatched. The CDR3 consists of 16 residues. The germline V gene has CDR1 SGHRS and CDR2 YFSETQ. CDR3 in DNA: TGCGCCAGCAGCCCGCTTCGGGGACAGGGGACAGATACGCAGTATTTT. This codes for CASSPLRGQGTDTQYF.

The V gene is TRBV5-1, the J gene TRBJ1-1, with unresolved D. Per germline, CDR1 SGHRS and CDR2 YFSETQ. Trimming left V 4 bases short and J 3 bases short, with 16 bases between. The CDR3 length is 15 residues. The CDR3 DNA is TGCGCCAGCAGCCGGGGAGACAAGACTTACACTGAAGCTTTCTTT. Amino acids: CASSRGDKTYTEAFF. Complete variable domain (other parts from reference TRBV5-1 and TRBJ1-1): KAGVTQTPRYLIKTRGQQVTLSCSPISGHRSVSWYQQTPGQGLQFLFEYFSETQRNKGNFPGRFSGRQFSNSRSEMNVSTLELGDSALYLCASSRGDKTYTEAFFGQGTRLTVV.

The sample holds a few counts of this clone. DNA of the CDR3: TGTGCCAGCAGCCCGGGACAGGGGGATTCGGCTGAAGCTTTCTTT. This translates into CASSPGQGDSAEAFF. The genes are TRBV11-3 and TRBJ1-1; TRBD1 matches at 11 bases. Trimming at V came to 5 bases and at J to 6 bases, leaving 8 bases not matched to a gene. Germline CDR1 and CDR2: SGHNT and YENEEA. The CDR3 runs 15 residues.

V gene TRBV5-4 combines with J gene TRBJ2-1; 9 bases align to TRBD1. Germline CDR1 reads SGHNT; CDR2 reads YYREEE (reference sequence). The CDR3 contains 14 residues. J was trimmed by 7 bases and V by 4 bases; bases with no gene match: 6. The CDR3 loop is CASSPRDRANEQFF. The CDR3 DNA reads as TGTGCCAGCAGCCCACGGGACAGGGCAAATGAGCAGTTCTTC.

This chain uses TRBV5-1 with TRBJ1-6; D gene uncertain. The CDR3 length is 14 residues. In germline, CDR1 is SGHRS, CDR2 YFSETQ. The V and J ends lost 4 bases and 8 bases respectively, with 13 bases between them. This chain's CDR3 is CASSAGGGYSPLHF. Here the CDR3 DNA reads TGCGCCAGCAGCGCGGGAGGCGGGTATTCACCCCTCCACTTT. Variable domain in full (rest from reference TRBV5-1 and TRBJ1-6): KAGVTQTPRYLIKTRGQQVTLSCSPISGHRSVSWYQQTPGQGLQFLFEYFSETQRNKGNFPGRFSGRQFSNSRSEMNVSTLELGDSALYLCASSAGGGYSPLHFGNGTRLTVT.

This chain connects TRBV7-2 to TRBJ1-2; 7 bases agree with TRBD1. CDR1 is SGHTA and CDR2 is FQGNSA in the germline V gene. CDR3 length: 13 residues. V shed 3 bases and J 7 bases; nucleotides not matched to a gene: 5. The DNA of the CDR3 is TGTGCCAGCAGCTTCGCGCGACAGGGTGGCTACACCTTC. It is translated as CASSFARQGGYTF. The whole variable domain, filled in from reference TRBV7-2 and TRBJ1-2, reads GAGVSQSPSNKVTEKGKDVELRCDPISGHTALYWYRQSLGQGLEFLIYFQGNSAPDKSGLPSDRFSAERTGGSVSTLTIQRTQQEDSAVYLCASSFARQGGYTFGSGTRLTVV.

The V call is TRBV5-1, the J call TRBJ2-1; a weak D match, TRBD2 (5 bases). Germline-derived CDR1 and CDR2 are SGHRS and YFSETQ. The CDR3 sequence is 15 residues long. V gave up 4 bases and J gave up 7 bases, with 18 bases separating them. This chain's CDR3 is CASSPGPEEVNEQFF. In DNA form, the CDR3 reads TGCGCCAGCAGCCCTGGACCGGAGGAGGTGAATGAGCAGTTCTTC.

There are a few counts of this clone. The CDR3 reads CAWKPGSYNSPLHF. The CDR3 DNA reads as TGTGCCTGGAAACCTGGCTCGTATAATTCACCCCTCCACTTT. The J gene is TRBJ1-6, the V gene TRBV30; D gene uncertain. Deletions cut 4 bases from V and 4 bases from J, with 11 bases between. CDR1 is GTSNPN, CDR2 SVGIG, per germline (reference sequence). This CDR3 spans 14 amino acids. Together with reference TRBV30 and TRBJ1-6, the CDR3 gives the full variable domain: SQTIHQWPATLVQPVGSPLSLECTVEGTSNPNLYWYRQAAGRGLQLLFYSVGIGQISSEVPQNLSASRPQDRQFILSSKKLLLSDSGFYLCAWKPGSYNSPLHFGNGTRLTVT.

This chain links TRBV5-4 with TRBJ2-1; no reliable D call. Deletions cut 4 bases from V and 5 bases from J, with 4 bases between. This CDR3 has 11 amino acids. Germline V gene sequence: CDR1 SGHNT, CDR2 YYREEE (reference sequence). The CDR3 loop is CASSVNNEQFF. CDR3 coding DNA: TGTGCCAGCAGCGTAAACAATGAGCAGTTCTTC.

The chain combines TRBV7-9 with TRBJ2-2, with no clear D. Germline V gives CDR1 SEHNR, CDR2 FQNEAQ (reference sequence). V was pared by 1 base and J by 4 bases, with 7 bases between. This CDR3 is built from 14 residues. CDR3 in DNA: TGTGCCAGCAGCTTAGATTCGAGCACCGGGGAGCTGTTTTTT. It yields the protein CASSLDSSTGELFF. The whole variable domain, remainder taken from reference TRBV7-9 and TRBJ2-2, is DTGVSQNPRHKITKRGQNVTFRCDPISEHNRLYWYRQTLGQGPEFLTYFQNEAQLEKSRLLSDRFSAERPKGSFSTLEIQRTEQGDSAMYLCASSLDSSTGELFFGEGSRLTVL.

The V gene is TRBV27, the J gene TRBJ1-1; D is ambiguous. Trimming pared 7 bases from V and 6 bases from J, leaving 15 bases between. CDR3 size: 13 residues. Germline CDR1 MNHEY, CDR2 SMNVEV (reference sequence). The CDR3, as DNA: TGTGCCAGCACCTCCATAGGGAGGGCTGAAGCTTTCTTT. It codes for CASTSIGRAEAFF.

J is TRBJ2-1 and V is TRBV9, with TRBD2 matching over 10 bases. Unmatched junction bases numbered 10, after V lost 0 bases and J lost 4 bases. CDR1 is SGDLS and CDR2 is YYNGEE in the germline V gene. The CDR3 spans 18 residues. The DNA of the CDR3 is TGTGCCAGCAGCGTAGACGTGGGTAGCGGGGGGCGATACAATGAGCAGTTCTTC. Its translation: CASSVDVGSGGRYNEQFF.